This T cell receptor (beta chain) stems from a study of early T cells in non-severe SARS-CoV-2 infection. About the study: Sequencing targeted bulk RNA from unsorted whole blood, leaving chains unpaired.

On this clonotype: Its specificity is not known.

Findings and caveats of the study: The matching step, a VDJdb search, favored anti-spike CD8 responses and missed private and CD4 specificities.

V lost 2 bases and J 3 bases, leaving 20 bases between the germline ends. The CDR3 loop spans 17 amino acids. CDR1 and CDR2 (germline): MNHEY, SVGEGT. Attachment of unique molecular identifiers was made to individual cDNA molecules. TCRdb fed the 5' RACE reads into MiXCR, producing one record per CDR3 protein. The sample gives under 55,000 distinct CDR3 sequences, roughly 10% of which show up once; 20% to 25% is in the top ten. The chain joins TRBV6-2 or TRBV6-3 to TRBJ2-7; TRBD2 is a possible D gene (6 bases). The clonotype originates from an adult who was a healthcare worker with PCR-confirmed SARS-CoV-2 infection or an uninfected control (not recorded which). Material: whole blood. The DNA for the CDR3 is TGTGCCAGCAGTTACGGGCGTCGGAGGGATTTTTACTACGAGCAGTACTTC. It codes for CASSYGRRRDFYYEQYF.